Each of the 8 T cell receptor beta chains below was sequenced from the same sample in a study of T cells after yellow fever vaccination. In TCRdb, the 5' RACE reads were re-called with MiXCR into one record per CDR3 protein. This table has around 30,000 distinct CDR3 sequences, 6.3% appearing once. The specimen was PBMCs, either bulk or a sorted T-cell subset (CD4+, CD8+, memory, or dextramer-sorted; not recorded which), collected on the day of the yellow fever booster vaccination. The source is a man younger than 45 who received the YFV17D yellow fever vaccine.

Ten or more counts support this clonotype. The rearrangement uses TRBV5-1 and TRBJ1-4; the match to TRBD1 covers 8 bases. V lost 4 bases to trimming and J lost 8 bases; unmatched junction nucleotides: 10. The CDR3 contains 15 residues. Germline V gene sequence: CDR1 SGHRS, CDR2 YFSETQ. The CDR3 loop is CASSGGTGDGEKLFF. The CDR3 region has the DNA TGCGCCAGCAGCGGTGGGACAGGTGACGGAGAAAAACTGTTTTTT.

By frequency in the sample, this clonotype is medium-sized. The CDR3 reads CASKHRGTEAFF. CDR3 in DNA: TGTGCCAGTAAACACAGGGGTACTGAAGCTTTCTTT. The chain has TRBV19 and TRBJ1-1, with TRBD1 matching 7 bases. CDR3 length: 12 residues. V lost 7 bases, J lost 5 bases, and 4 bases stayed unmatched. The germline V gene has CDR1 LNHDA and CDR2 SQIVND (reference sequence).

The gene calls are TRBV13 and TRBJ2-7; 7 bases map to TRBD2. From germline, CDR1 is PRHDT and CDR2 FYEKMQ (reference sequence). The CDR3 is made up of 13 amino acids. Trimming removed 2 bases from V and 6 bases from J; junction bases left unmatched: 4. Here the CDR3 DNA reads TGTGCCAGCAGCTTATGGACGGGGGGCGAGCAGTACTTC. Its translation is CASSLWTGGEQYF.

The CDR3 DNA follows: TGTGCCAGTAGTTTCCGACACGAAGATGAAAAACTGTTTTTT. Translation gives CASSFRHEDEKLFF. J is TRBJ1-4 and V is TRBV19, with unresolved D. Trimming took 5 bases from V and 6 from J, leaving 13 bases between them. CDR3 size: 14 residues. Germline CDR1 and CDR2: LNHDA and SQIVND (reference sequence).

This clonotype has ten or more counts. V gene TRBV12-3 or TRBV12-4 combines with J gene TRBJ2-1, with D maybe TRBD1 (6 bases). This CDR3 is built from 15 residues. The germline V and J ends were trimmed by 6 bases and 5 bases, with 17 bases remaining between them. The CDR3 sequence is CASSPTRTAHNEQFF. CDR3 sequence (DNA): TGTGCCAGCAGCCCGACGAGGACAGCTCACAATGAGCAGTTCTTC.

This clonotype appeared many times. The chain has TRBV6-2 or TRBV6-3 and TRBJ2-7, with 12 bases aligning to TRBD2. Germline V gene data show CDR1 as MNHEY and CDR2 as SVGEGT. The CDR3 totals 15 residues. V lost 5 bases and J lost 5; bases outside the gene matches: 7. This CDR3 reads CASSPTSGSADEQYF. The CDR3 DNA reads TGTGCCAGCAGTCCGACTAGCGGGAGTGCGGACGAGCAGTACTTC.

This clonotype was detected many times. The rearrangement uses TRBV6-1 and TRBJ2-7, with TRBD2 matching 11 bases. CDR3 length: 17 amino acids. Per the germline V gene, CDR1 is MNHNS and CDR2 is SASEGT. V was clipped by 3 bases and J by 4 bases; unmatched bases: 11. Here the CDR3 DNA reads TGTGCCAGCAGTGAGCCGACTAGCGGGACACCTCCATACGAGCAGTACTTC. Its translation is CASSEPTSGTPPYEQYF.

There are a few counts of this clonotype. The chain carries TRBV6-1 and TRBJ2-2; TRBD1 or TRBD2 may be the D gene (5 bases each). V was shortened by 7 bases and J by 5 bases, with 17 bases between the two germline ends. Germline assignment: CDR1 MNHNS and CDR2 SASEGT. CDR3 length: 15 amino acids. DNA for the CDR3: TGTGCCAGCATCCTAACCGGGACGCGAACCGGGGAGCTGTTTTTT. Protein product: CASILTGTRTGELFF.